The clone carrying this T cell receptor (beta chain) has only one observation. This sample is part of a study of CD8 T cells in Susac syndrome. The CDR3 runs 11 residues. Trimming took 4 bases from V and 4 from J, leaving 8 bases between them. CDR1 SQVTM and CDR2 ANQGSEA come from the germline V gene. Random hexamers primed reverse transcription of roughly 0.45 to 1 ug RNA. Multiplex PCR with immunoSEQ amplified the TCR beta CDR3 across 54 Vbeta and 13 Jbeta. TCRdb itself ran the immunoSEQ multiplex PCR reads through MiXCR, one entry per CDR3 protein. Of around 190,000 distinct CDR3 sequences in the sample, approximately 94% were seen once. Diagnostic criteria for definite or probable disease, in their recently defined form, were met by the patients with Susac syndrome.

This TCR derives from a human donor with Susac syndrome. The chain recombines TRBV29-1 with TRBJ2-7; D unresolved. Sequenced: CD4+ T cells from PBMCs. CDR3 nucleotide sequence: TGCAGCGTTGCTCAAGGGTACGAGCAGTACTTC. As protein: CSVAQGYEQYF.